Each of the 19 T cell receptor beta chains below was sequenced from the same sample in a study of regulatory dendritic cells for organ transplantation. TCRdb keeps only in-frame clones here, not all; method: immunoSEQ multiplex PCR. Altogether nearly 30,000 clones are present, about 80% being singletons, with the ten largest covering around 2.2%. Sequencing was performed on memory CD4+ T cells from blood. The subset here: CD45RO+ memory T cells. The receptors originated from a human donor in good health.

V is TRBV7-2 and J is TRBJ2-7, with 11 bases aligning to TRBD2. Germline V gene lookup returns CDR1 SGHTA and CDR2 FQGNSA. V lost 2 bases and J lost 1; bases outside the gene matches: 10. The CDR3 sequence is 18 residues long. This chain's CDR3 is CASSLIGGVAGGSYEQYF. As DNA, the CDR3 is TGTGCCAGCAGCTTAATCGGGGGGGTAGCGGGAGGGTCCTACGAGCAGTACTTC.

The chain links TRBV9 to TRBJ2-2; either TRBD1 or TRBD2 may fit D (5 bases each). The CDR3 has 16 residues. CDR1 is SGDLS, CDR2 YYNGEE, per germline. Trimming cost V 3 bases and J 7 bases, with 19 bases left between them. The CDR3 DNA follows: TGTGCCAGCAGCGCCGGGGCCATTCCGACCGGCGGGGAGCTGTTTTTT. Protein: CASSAGAIPTGGELFF.

As DNA, the CDR3 is TGCGCCAGCAGCCAAGACAACCTTTTACAGAGCGGTGGCTACACCTTC. Protein: CASSQDNLLQSGGYTF. V gene TRBV4-1 combines with J gene TRBJ1-2; D gene ambiguous. With 0 bases removed from V and 7 bases from J, the gap between germline ends came to 18 bases. This CDR3 is built from 16 residues. Germline assignment: CDR1 MGHRA and CDR2 YSYEKL.

The CDR3 sequence: CSVRFVGPYGYTF. In DNA, the CDR3 is TGCAGCGTTCGATTTGTGGGGCCCTATGGCTACACCTTC. The J gene is TRBJ1-2, the V gene TRBV29-1, with a weak D call TRBD1 (5 bases). Germline CDR1 reads SQVTM; CDR2 reads ANQGSEA. This CDR3 is 13 amino acids long. The V gene lost 5 bases and the J gene lost 4 bases, with 14 bases spanning the gap. Full variable domain (remainder filled in from reference TRBV29-1 and TRBJ1-2): SAVISQKPSRDICQRGTSLTIQCQVDSQVTMMFWYRQQPGQSLTLIATANQGSEATYESGFVIDKFPISRPNLTFSTLTVSNMSPEDSSIYLCSVRFVGPYGYTFGSGTRLTVV.

The chain uses TRBV6-1 and TRBJ1-2; D remains ambiguous. V was trimmed by 8 bases and J by 1 base, leaving 17 bases between them. Looked up from germline, CDR1 is MNHNS and CDR2 is SASEGT. This CDR3 is built from 15 residues. CDR3 bases: TGTGCCAGCTATGAATTTGTCAGAGATAACTATGGCTACACCTTC. This sequence encodes CASYEFVRDNYGYTF.

This chain uses TRBV5-1 with TRBJ1-5, with 10 bases fitting TRBD1. The V gene's germline CDR1 is SGHRS and CDR2 YFSETQ. The V gene end was trimmed by 5 bases and the J gene end by 5 bases; junction bases not matched to a gene: 10. The CDR3 is made up of 16 amino acids. This CDR3 reads CASSSGQGGQDQPQHF. CDR3 nucleotide sequence: TGCGCCAGCAGTTCCGGACAGGGGGGCCAGGATCAGCCCCAGCATTTT.

The chain links TRBV10-3 to TRBJ2-7, with D maybe TRBD2 (7 bases). The CDR3 contains 14 residues. The V end was cut by 6 bases, the J end by 7 bases, with 19 bases between. Germline CDR1 reads ENHRY; CDR2 reads SYGVKD. Here the CDR3 DNA reads TGTGCCATCAGGGGGGCCGGGGGGCCCGAGGAGCAGTACTTC. Translated, it gives CAIRGAGGPEEQYF.

This rearrangement joins TRBV9 to TRBJ1-2; tentatively, D is TRBD1 (5 bases). This CDR3 has 14 amino acids. V lost 4 bases to trimming and J lost 5 bases, with 15 bases between them. Germline V gene data show CDR1 as SGDLS and CDR2 as YYNGEE. As DNA, the CDR3 is TGTGCCAGCAGCCCAGGAGGGACGTTATATGGCTACACCTTC. Translation: CASSPGGTLYGYTF.

V gene TRBV6-1 combines with J gene TRBJ1-1, with D possibly TRBD1 on 6 matching bases. The germline gives CDR1 MNHNS, CDR2 SASEGT. V dropped 0 bases and J dropped 4 bases, with 12 bases sitting between them. This CDR3 is 15 amino acids long. The DNA of the CDR3 is TGTGCCAGCAGTGAAGCGGGCAGGGGCTCCACTGAAGCTTTCTTT. This codes for CASSEAGRGSTEAFF.

This chain joins TRBV6-1 and TRBJ2-3, with a possible D match to TRBD2 (5 bases). Between the trimmed V and J ends, which lost 5 bases and 8 bases, there was a span of 20 bases. CDR3 length equals 15 residues. In germline, CDR1 is MNHNS, CDR2 SASEGT. The CDR3 sequence: CASSPRGSTSSTQYF. The DNA for the CDR3 is TGTGCCAGCAGTCCTCGGGGTTCCACTTCTAGTACGCAGTATTTT.

This sequence joins TRBV7-8 and TRBJ2-1, with 9 bases lining up with TRBD2. Germline values: CDR1 SGHVS, CDR2 FQNEAQ. The CDR3 loop spans 15 amino acids. V gave up 1 base and J gave up 9 bases; unmatched junction bases: 7. The chain's CDR3 is CASSLGSSGGPEQFF. The CDR3 nucleotides read TGTGCCAGCAGCTTAGGGTCAAGCGGGGGGCCTGAGCAGTTCTTC.

The chain has TRBV29-1 and TRBJ1-6; weak D call: TRBD1 (5 bases). Trimming stripped 7 bases from V and 7 bases from J, with 14 bases between. CDR1 and CDR2 from the germline V gene are SQVTM and ANQGSEA. The CDR3 spans 13 residues. The CDR3 sequence is CSAGLGGNSPLHF. The CDR3 DNA reads TGCAGCGCGGGACTGGGAGGCAATTCACCCCTCCACTTT.

The sample holds a few counts of this clone. This chain links TRBV29-1 with TRBJ1-5, with D tentatively TRBD1 (5 bases). Germline loops: CDR1 SQVTM, CDR2 ANQGSEA. Trimming stripped 0 bases from V and 4 bases from J, with 13 bases between. The CDR3 consists of 15 residues. In DNA form, the CDR3 reads TGCAGCGTTGAAGATTTGGGACGGGGGAATCAGCCCCAGCATTTT. This codes for CSVEDLGRGNQPQHF.

The chain links TRBV7-2 to TRBJ2-7; no reliable D call. Germline V CDR1 and CDR2: SGHTA, FQGNSA. V was shortened by 2 bases and J by 0 bases, with 8 bases between the two germline ends. This CDR3 has 14 residues. The CDR3 DNA follows: TGTGCCAGCAGCTTATTCCACAGCTCCTACGAGCAGTACTTC. Its translation: CASSLFHSSYEQYF.

V and J are TRBV2 and TRBJ2-5, with 7 bases matching TRBD1. Germline CDR1 SNHLY, CDR2 FYNNEI. With V trimmed by 4 bases and J by 2 bases, 7 bases remained unmatched. This CDR3 has 15 residues. Here the CDR3 reads CASSVLGTAQETQYF. The DNA of the CDR3 is TGTGCCAGCAGTGTACTTGGGACAGCTCAAGAGACCCAGTACTTC.

This chain connects TRBV15 to TRBJ2-7, with D perhaps TRBD2 (6 bases). Germline V lookup: CDR1 LNHNV, CDR2 YYDKDF (reference sequence). V lost 0 bases and J 3 bases, leaving 12 bases between the germline ends. The CDR3 has 15 amino acids. Here the CDR3 reads CATSRDSAGLYEQYF. The DNA of the CDR3 is TGTGCCACCAGCAGAGATTCGGCGGGGCTCTACGAGCAGTACTTC.

The rearrangement uses TRBV13 and TRBJ2-1; TRBD2 is a possible D gene (6 bases). Germline CDR1 is PRHDT and CDR2 is FYEKMQ (reference sequence). The CDR3 covers 14 residues. Between the trimmed V and J ends, which lost 5 bases and 9 bases, there was a span of 17 bases. CDR3 DNA: TGTGCCAGCAGCAACTCCGGGGGAGTGGGTGAGCAGTTCTTC. It encodes CASSNSGGVGEQFF.

This chain connects TRBV11-2 to TRBJ2-7; weak D call: TRBD1 (5 bases). Germline-derived CDR1 and CDR2 are SGHAT and FQNNGV. The CDR3 is 14 amino acids. V was clipped by 1 base and J by 5 bases, with 12 bases between them. The CDR3, as DNA: TGTGCCAGCAGCTTAGGGGCAGGGTATCACGAGCAGTACTTC. It translates to CASSLGAGYHEQYF. Combining the CDR3 with reference TRBV11-2 and TRBJ2-7 gives the whole variable domain EAGVAQSPRYKIIEKRQSVAFWCNPISGHATLYWYQQILGQGPKLLIQFQNNGVVDDSQLPKDRFSAERLKGVDSTLKIQPAKLEDSAVYLCASSLGAGYHEQYFGPGTRLTVT.

This clone has only a few counts. The chain recombines TRBV28 with TRBJ1-5; D perhaps matches TRBD1 (5 bases). This CDR3 is built from 13 residues. Trimming stripped 4 bases from V and 5 bases from J, with 9 bases between. Germline V gene data show CDR1 as MDHEN and CDR2 as SYDVKM. CDR3 protein: CASSSWGDQPQHF. CDR3 bases: TGTGCCAGCAGTTCATGGGGGGATCAGCCCCAGCATTTT.